This T cell receptor (beta chain) was obtained from a study of T cells in Graves' hyperthyroidism and ophthalmopathy. The V end was cut by 6 bases, the J end by 4 bases, with 12 bases between. CDR3 length equals 12 residues. Germline V gene data show CDR1 as SQVTM and CDR2 as ANQGSEA. TCR beta CDR3 region amplification was performed from RNA transcripts. First-round RT-PCR of the TCR CDR3 relied on the HTBI primer set. TCRdb used MiXCR to reprocess the multiplex PCR reads, holding one entry per CDR3 protein. The sample yields approximately 870,000 distinct CDR3 sequences, approximately 40% seen once. In its sample, this clonotype was seen many times.

The sample was blood. The chain couples TRBV29-1 to TRBJ1-2; a weak D match, TRBD1 (5 bases). The receptor comes from a man younger than 35 with Graves' hyperthyroidism. The CDR3 DNA sequence: TGCAGCGTCTGGGACCAAGGCTATGGCTACACCTTC. It is translated as CSVWDQGYGYTF.